The 26 T cell receptor beta chains below all came from one sample that was sequenced in a study of cytomegalovirus exposure and HLA in healthy donors. PCR amplification relied on 60 Vbeta primers (plus 13 Jbeta primers). Sequenced by immunoSEQ multiplex PCR; TCRdb stores in-frame clones only, minus some. The profile shows some 180,000 clones, roughly 90% of them singletons. The material sequenced was PBMCs. These receptors were obtained from a girl in the first two years of life in good health and CMV-seronegative.

The V and J genes are TRBV5-4 and TRBJ2-7, with unresolved D. This CDR3 is 11 amino acids long. Trimming pared 3 bases from V and 3 bases from J, leaving 4 bases between. Germline V gene sequence: CDR1 SGHNT, CDR2 YYREEE (reference sequence). Here the CDR3 DNA reads TGTGCCAGCAGCTCCCACTACGAGCAGTACTTC. This codes for CASSSHYEQYF.

The V gene is TRBV27, the J gene TRBJ1-2, with 7 bases that match TRBD1. Germline CDR1 MNHEY, CDR2 SMNVEV (reference sequence). The CDR3 covers 14 residues. V lost 2 bases, J lost 8 bases, and 8 bases stayed unmatched. The CDR3 DNA reads as TGTGCCAGCAGTTTAAACGACAGGGTTGGAGGCTACACCTTC. Encoded protein: CASSLNDRVGGYTF.

The genes are TRBV30 and TRBJ2-3; weak D call: TRBD1 (5 bases). V lost 2 bases, J lost 0 bases, and 9 bases lay in between. The CDR3 is made up of 14 amino acids. Germline loops: CDR1 GTSNPN, CDR2 SVGIG (reference sequence). The CDR3 region has the DNA TGTGCCTGGAGTCCAGGGATTAGCACAGATACGCAGTATTTT. Translated, it gives CAWSPGISTDTQYF. Filled out from reference TRBV30 and TRBJ2-3, the complete variable domain reads SQTIHQWPATLVQPVGSPLSLECTVEGTSNPNLYWYRQAAGRGLQLLFYSVGIGQISSEVPQNLSASRPQDRQFILSSKKLLLSDSGFYLCAWSPGISTDTQYFGPGTRLTVL.

This clone appeared a few times. The chain links TRBV6-1 to TRBJ2-7, with 9 bases lining up with TRBD2. Germline CDR1 is MNHNS and CDR2 is SASEGT. J gave up 0 bases and V 10 bases, and 7 bases lay outside the gene matches. The CDR3 totals 14 residues. The CDR3 nucleotides are TGTGCCACTCCCAAGCGGGGGGACTCCTACGAGCAGTACTTC. Encoded protein: CATPKRGDSYEQYF.

The V gene is TRBV6-5, the J gene TRBJ1-5; D is possibly TRBD1 (5 bases). This CDR3 is built from 13 residues. CDR1 and CDR2 (germline): MNHEY, SVGAGI. V lost 4 bases and J 4 bases, leaving 8 bases between the germline ends. The CDR3 DNA reads TGTGCCAGCAGTTTCCGACAGAATCAGCCCCAGCATTTT. This encodes CASSFRQNQPQHF.

The chain is built from TRBV27 and TRBJ2-7; D gene ambiguous. Trimming left V 3 bases short and J 3 bases short, with 9 bases between. The CDR3 covers 13 residues. Germline CDR1 is MNHEY and CDR2 is SMNVEV (reference sequence). The CDR3 loop reads CASSFRQFYEQYF. DNA of the CDR3: TGTGCCAGCAGTTTCAGACAATTCTACGAGCAGTACTTC.

This clone was picked up a small number of times. The chain is built from TRBV30 and TRBJ1-6; D call uncertain. The CDR3 extends over 14 amino acids. Trimming took off 4 bases at V and 8 bases at J, with 15 bases between the two ends. Germline V gene data show CDR1 as GTSNPN and CDR2 as SVGIG (reference sequence). This chain's CDR3 is CAWTPLEIYSPLHF. CDR3 DNA sequence: TGTGCCTGGACCCCACTGGAGATTTATTCACCCCTCCACTTT.

J is TRBJ2-4 and V is TRBV9, with 8 positions matching TRBD1. Germline values: CDR1 SGDLS, CDR2 YYNGEE. The ends lost 2 bases at V and 15 bases at J; junction bases unmatched: 10. The CDR3 contains 13 residues. As DNA, the CDR3 is TGTGCCAGCAGCGTGACGGACAGGGCCCCAGGGTACTTC. Its protein product is CASSVTDRAPGYF.

This chain connects TRBV6-1 to TRBJ1-6, with 10 bases matching TRBD1. J gave up 10 bases and V 6 bases, and 15 bases lay outside the gene matches. In germline, CDR1 is MNHNS, CDR2 SASEGT. The CDR3 consists of 17 residues. In DNA form, the CDR3 reads TGTGCCAGCAGGGAACAAGTCCGGGACAGGGGAAAATCACCCCTCCACTTT. Amino acids: CASREQVRDRGKSPLHF.

This clone was seen just once. This chain uses TRBV9 with TRBJ2-5, with 11 bases that match TRBD1. Trimming removed 3 bases from V and 2 bases from J; junction bases left unmatched: 6. The CDR3 runs to 16 residues. Germline V gene sequence: CDR1 SGDLS, CDR2 YYNGEE. The CDR3 DNA sequence: TGTGCCAGCAGCGGAGGACAGGGGGCAGGGCAAGAGACCCAGTACTTC. This gives the protein CASSGGQGAGQETQYF.

The V call is TRBV6-1, the J call TRBJ1-6; 9 nucleotides match TRBD1. There are 14 residues in the CDR3. CDR1 and CDR2 from the germline V gene are MNHNS and SASEGT. The V and J ends lost 6 bases and 7 bases, in that order; junction bases with no gene match: 4. CDR3 sequence: CASSTGTGNSPLHF. The DNA for the CDR3 is TGTGCCAGCAGCACCGGGACAGGGAATTCACCCCTCCACTTT.

CDR3 coding DNA: TGCGCCAGCAGCTTGCACGGATACAGGGGGCAGGGCTATGGCTACACCTTC. Its protein product is CASSLHGYRGQGYGYTF. V usage is TRBV5-1 and J usage is TRBJ1-2, with 9 nucleotides matching TRBD1. The germline gives CDR1 SGHRS, CDR2 YFSETQ. Trimming cost V 1 base and J 4 bases; bases outside gene matches: 11. The CDR3 runs to 17 residues.

CDR3 DNA: TGTGCCAGTAGTATCCGTCTAGCGGAGACCCAGTACTTC. This gives the protein CASSIRLAETQYF. The rearrangement links TRBV19 to TRBJ2-5; TRBD2 is a possible D gene (6 bases). Germline CDR1 LNHDA, CDR2 SQIVND (reference sequence). Trimming removed 3 bases at V and 5 bases at J, with 10 bases between. The CDR3 covers 13 residues.

CDR3 nucleotides: TGTGCCAGCAGCCAACTTCTAGCGGGGGGGAACAATGAGCAGTTCTTC. This encodes CASSQLLAGGNNEQFF. The chain joins TRBV4-2 to TRBJ2-1; 12 positions agree with TRBD2. Looked up from germline, CDR1 is LGHNA and CDR2 is YNFKEQ. The CDR3 contains 16 residues. Unmatched junction bases numbered 4, after V lost 2 bases and J lost 5 bases.

V is TRBV4-1 and J is TRBJ1-5; 8 positions match TRBD1. The V and J ends lost 1 base and 4 bases, in that order; junction bases with no gene match: 12. CDR1 MGHRA and CDR2 YSYEKL come from the germline V gene. The CDR3 runs 18 residues. The CDR3 reads CASSQVGGLRTGNQPQHF. CDR3 in DNA: TGCGCCAGCAGCCAAGTGGGGGGGCTCAGGACAGGGAATCAGCCCCAGCATTTT.

This chain joins TRBV4-1 and TRBJ2-5; 13 nucleotides align to TRBD2. Looked up from germline, CDR1 is MGHRA and CDR2 is YSYEKL. The CDR3 has 15 amino acids. V dropped 4 bases and J dropped 4; count of bases not matched to a gene: 3. CDR3 region: CASSLRLAGGETQYF. In nucleotides, the CDR3 is TGCGCCAGCAGCCTCCGACTAGCGGGGGGAGAGACCCAGTACTTC.

V is TRBV10-3 and J is TRBJ2-5; D is uncertain. V dropped 8 bases and J dropped 6 bases, with 7 bases sitting between them. CDR3 size: 10 residues. Germline CDR1 ENHRY, CDR2 SYGVKD. The CDR3 sequence is CAIGTKTQYF. DNA for the CDR3: TGTGCCATCGGTACTAAGACCCAGTACTTC.

The chain couples TRBV30 to TRBJ2-7; 11 bases are shared with TRBD1. The germline V gene encodes CDR1 GTSNPN and CDR2 SVGIG (reference sequence). The length of the CDR3 is 18 residues. V shed 5 bases and J 2 bases; nucleotides not matched to a gene: 17. The CDR3 reads CAWEGGQGAIRSAYEQYF. DNA of the CDR3: TGTGCCTGGGAGGGTGGACAGGGGGCAATTAGATCGGCCTACGAGCAGTACTTC. The whole variable domain, filled in from reference TRBV30 and TRBJ2-7, reads SQTIHQWPATLVQPVGSPLSLECTVEGTSNPNLYWYRQAAGRGLQLLFYSVGIGQISSEVPQNLSASRPQDRQFILSSKKLLLSDSGFYLCAWEGGQGAIRSAYEQYFGPGTRLTVT.

The chain couples TRBV18 to TRBJ1-1; D is undetermined. The germline CDR1 and CDR2 sequences are KGHSH and LQKENI. The CDR3 contains 15 residues. Trimming took 2 bases from V and 0 from J, leaving 10 bases between them. The CDR3 bases are TGTGCCAGCTCACCAATGAGAGAGATGAACACTGAAGCTTTCTTT. It yields the protein CASSPMREMNTEAFF.

This clone was seen only once. This chain uses TRBV5-4 with TRBJ2-2, with D tentatively TRBD1 (6 bases). CDR3 length: 13 amino acids. The germline V gene encodes CDR1 SGHNT and CDR2 YYREEE (reference sequence). The V end lost 4 bases, the J end lost 6 bases, and 10 bases lay between the germline ends. The CDR3 DNA reads as TGTGCCAGCAGCCTAGGGGGAGCCGGGGAGCTGTTTTTT. Amino acids: CASSLGGAGELFF.

The chain employs TRBV5-5 and TRBJ1-5; 8 nucleotides line up with TRBD1. V lost 3 bases to trimming and J lost 5 bases; unmatched junction nucleotides: 4. This CDR3 is 14 amino acids long. Germline lookup yields CDR1 SGHKS and CDR2 YYEKEE (reference sequence). CDR3 bases: TGTGCCAGCAGCTACACAGGGGGGGATCAGCCCCAGCATTTT. Its protein product is CASSYTGGDQPQHF.

The chain recombines TRBV10-1 with TRBJ2-3, with a weak D call TRBD2 (6 bases). Per the germline V gene, CDR1 is WNHNN and CDR2 is SYGVQD (reference sequence). CDR3 length: 14 residues. V was shortened by 5 bases and J by 0 bases, with 9 bases between the two germline ends. CDR3 in DNA: TGCGCCAGCAGTCCGGGGGATAGCACAGATACGCAGTATTTT. It is translated as CASSPGDSTDTQYF.

The chain uses TRBV11-2 and TRBJ1-4, with TRBD1 identical over 8 bases. After removal of 5 bases from V and 5 bases from J, the junction contained 4 bases not matched to a gene. The CDR3 is 14 amino acids. Germline V gives CDR1 SGHAT, CDR2 FQNNGV. This CDR3 is CASSVDRGNEKLFF. Written as DNA, the CDR3 is TGTGCCAGCAGCGTCGACAGGGGCAATGAAAAACTGTTTTTT.

The CDR3 DNA is TGTGCCAGCAGTGGAACACTGTCGGGATACGAGCAGTACTTC. The encoded protein is CASSGTLSGYEQYF. The chain combines TRBV6-1 with TRBJ2-7, with D possibly being TRBD2 (5 bases). The V end was cut by 4 bases, the J end by 4 bases, with 14 bases between. This CDR3 contains 14 residues. Germline loops: CDR1 MNHNS, CDR2 SASEGT.

The V and J genes are TRBV5-1 and TRBJ2-7, with 10 nucleotides matching TRBD2. V lost 4 bases, J lost 3 bases, and 4 bases stayed unmatched. CDR3 length equals 14 residues. CDR1 is SGHRS, CDR2 YFSETQ, per germline. The CDR3 nucleotides read TGCGCCAGCAGCAATCTAGCGGGGGACTACGAGCAGTACTTC. This translates into CASSNLAGDYEQYF.

This clone was seen a few times. The CDR3 region is CASNPQGQGNTEAFF. The CDR3, as DNA: TGTGCCAGCAATCCCCAAGGGCAGGGGAACACTGAAGCTTTCTTT. The chain is built from TRBV6-5 and TRBJ1-1, with D tentatively TRBD1 (5 bases). The germline V gene has CDR1 MNHEY and CDR2 SVGAGI. The ends were cut back, 7 bases at V and 1 base at J, with 16 bases in the middle. CDR3 length: 15 amino acids.